This TCR beta chain is from a study of blood T cell repertoires in COVID-19. The protocol was immunoSEQ multiplex PCR, while the TCRdb copy is restricted to in-frame clones and leaves out a portion. The sample holds around 120,000 clones, around 79% seen once. The sequencing input was peripheral blood. This sequence originates from a man in his 70s with acute or convalescent COVID-19.

CDR3 sequence reads: CASSKFRDSLDEQFF. DNA for the CDR3: TGTGCCAGCAGTAAGTTCCGGGACTCCTTGGACGAGCAGTTCTTC. The chain joins TRBV5-5 to TRBJ2-1, with TRBD2 as a possible D gene (6 bases). This CDR3 comprises 15 residues. Trimming cost V 5 bases and J 10 bases, with 22 bases left between them. The V gene's germline CDR1 is SGHKS and CDR2 YYEKEE (reference sequence).